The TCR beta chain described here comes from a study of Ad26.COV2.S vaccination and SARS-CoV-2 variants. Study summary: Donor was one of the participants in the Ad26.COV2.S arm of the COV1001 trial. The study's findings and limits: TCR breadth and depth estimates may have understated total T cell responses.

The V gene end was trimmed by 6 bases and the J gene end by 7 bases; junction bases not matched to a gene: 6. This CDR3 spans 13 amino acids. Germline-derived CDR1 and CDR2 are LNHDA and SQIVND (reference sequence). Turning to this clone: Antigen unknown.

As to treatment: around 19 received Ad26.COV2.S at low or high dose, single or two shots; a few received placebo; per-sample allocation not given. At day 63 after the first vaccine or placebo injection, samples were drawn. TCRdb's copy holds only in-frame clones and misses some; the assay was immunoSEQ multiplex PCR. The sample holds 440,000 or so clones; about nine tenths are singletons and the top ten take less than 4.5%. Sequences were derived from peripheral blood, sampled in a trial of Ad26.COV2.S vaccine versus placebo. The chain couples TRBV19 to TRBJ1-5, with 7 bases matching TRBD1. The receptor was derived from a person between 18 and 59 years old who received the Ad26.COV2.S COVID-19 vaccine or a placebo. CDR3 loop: CASSATGTQPQHF. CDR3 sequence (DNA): TGTGCCAGTAGCGCGACAGGGACCCAGCCCCAGCATTTT.